This record concerns one TCR beta chain sequence. The data derive from a study of T cell changes during pregnancy in multiple sclerosis. The CDR3 loop spans 12 amino acids. With 8 bases clipped from V and 9 bases from J, the junction kept 5 bases outside the gene matches. Germline assignment: CDR1 SGHNT and CDR2 YENEEA. TCRdb keeps only in-frame clones here, not all; method: immunoSEQ multiplex PCR. Of roughly 45,000 clones listed, roughly 88% are singletons. The receptor comes from a female donor in good health, enrolled as a control in a pregnancy study. The sequences come from peripheral blood, collected in the second trimester of pregnancy. The chain combines TRBV11-3 with TRBJ2-1; 9 bases map to TRBD1. The CDR3 region has the DNA TGTGCCAGCTCCGGACAGGGGAGTGAGCAGTTCTTC. Encoded protein: CASSGQGSEQFF.